This T cell receptor (beta chain) was recorded in a study of cytomegalovirus exposure and HLA in healthy donors (dated by TCRdb to 2016 to 2017). General notes on the study: According to an earlier analysis of around 600 of the donors, about 170 million T cells yielded 95 million to 140 million unique TCR beta sequences and approximately 300 Gb of sequence data. An early release that covered around 590 HLA-typed donors contained approximately 290 gigabases of sequencing data and tens of millions of unique TCR sequences. Of the 300 to 450 genotyped donors, over 80% were placed in the genetic ancestry cluster associated with self-reported Caucasian donors. The study aimed to test whether cataloging public T cell receptors could reveal signatures of past pathogen exposure. The study used immunosequencing to profile the T cell repertoires of about 670 subjects and linked those repertoires to cytomegalovirus serostatus. In addition to the first cohort of 666 subjects, a separate validation cohort of 130 or so different subjects was used. To predict cytomegalovirus infection status, the study combined high-throughput TCR immunosequencing, statistical association of individual TCRs with disease status, and machine learning. A later analysis re-analyzed previously published TCR beta repertoires from roughly 690 donors and added high-resolution HLA genotyping to study TCR occurrence patterns. The later analysis used no new phenotypic data to find candidate immune exposures, relying instead on TCR beta sequences and their occurrence across donors. In an earlier analysis of about 590 of the donors, high-throughput TCR beta sequencing was used to judge whether each TCR beta V gene segment behaved as functional or pseudogenic. Alongside the repertoire data, information on donor age, sex, ethnicity and CMV serostatus was compiled. In a later genetic analysis, genome-wide SNP genotypes for about 65% of the roughly 700 donors were used, and that subset was treated as a discovery cohort. Every discovery cohort repertoire had been produced on one sequencing platform. HLA typing covered class I and class II loci at four-digit resolution. The number of typed donors differed by locus: about 629-630 for A, B, C, DRB1 and DQB1; 522 for DQA1; over 600 for DPA1; and around 450 for DPB1. Several DR-DQ haplotypes were treated as single units for association and clustering because of strong linkage in the cohort. On average, 235,054 unique TCR beta nucleotide sequences were sequenced per donor among several hundred genotyped donors of the cohort, with about 19% of those sequences being non-productive.

The library was produced with the immunoSEQ multiplex PCR assay. For the multiplex PCR, a mixture combining 60 forward primers for TCR Vbeta segments and 13 reverse primers for TCR Jbeta segments was used. The CDR3 region of rearranged TCR beta genes was amplified from genomic DNA with a multiplex PCR assay. Amplified TCR beta libraries were sequenced as 87-base-pair reads on the Illumina HiSeq System. On the study's bioinformatics: A later analysis counted approximately 84 million unique TCR beta chains across the 640 or so repertoires, and roughly 10 million of these chains were shared by at least two donors. To remove PCR and sequencing errors, raw reads were error-corrected and collapsed into unique sequences using a nearest-neighbor algorithm that merged closely related sequences. To assign V, D and J gene segments, CDR3 sequences were aligned to IMGT reference sequences. For a sequence to be retained, a match of at least six nucleotides to both a V gene segment and a J gene segment was required. Rearrangements were called productive when the CDR3 lacked stop codons and stayed in frame with V and J; all others were non-productive. CDR3 was defined according to IMGT convention as the region running from the second conserved V-encoded cysteine to the conserved J-encoded phenylalanine. The earlier analysis of 587 of the donors excluded any sequence lacking an unambiguous match to a single V gene segment. An earlier analysis of a few hundred of the donors called V segments functional above 56.7% productive rearrangements and segregating when the between-donor standard deviation exceeded 5%. A statistical classification framework was built to diagnose cytomegalovirus status from the catalog of TCR beta chain sequences. In a later analysis, V and J genes were assigned by comparing TCR nucleotide sequences against IMGT/GENE-DB human TR gene sequences. A later analysis assigned CDR3 sequences and most-parsimonious VDJ recombination scenarios with the TCRdist pipeline. In a later analysis, each TCR beta chain was defined by its CDR3 amino acid sequence together with its V-gene family, and reads lacking a unique V-gene family were excluded. In a later analysis, 450 to 600 highly shared, low-generation-probability nucleotide sequences were removed to address suspected cross-contamination and a sequencing artifact. In a later analysis, a clonal expansion index for each public chain was calculated from normalized within-repertoire ranks of inferred template counts. In a later analysis, generation probabilities were computed with a VDJ recombination model fitted to out-of-frame rearrangements, and the resulting probabilities were checked against IGoR. In a later analysis, hypergeometric tests were used to score TCR-TCR, TCR-HLA and TCR-CMV co-occurrence, with a repertoire-size bias correction applied to TCR pairs. A later analysis estimated false discovery rates by permuting HLA or CMV assignments 20 times. In a later analysis, co-occurring TCRs were grouped using DBSCAN, and TCRdist sequence similarity was added for clustering within HLA-allele-positive subsets. Repertoires with fewer than 30,000 or more than 120,000 public chains were left out of co-occurrence clustering, as were five repertoires with anomalous nucleotide sharing. TCRdb took over this immuneACCESS table, retaining in-frame rearrangements with V and J assigned. Such tables are incomplete; in checked studies, under half of the missing clones stem from an unresolved V gene, and the remainder is unexplained. Clone size and the V and J calls come from that table; the DNA yielded D and trimming. The sample data list over 150,000 clones, and approximately 84% of these were observed just once. The ten most abundant clones make up under 0.4% of the sample.

Points the paper makes about the study in general: When HLA alleles, especially DR and DQ, strongly co-occurred, TCR associations were difficult to assign to individual alleles. Sequencing depth was assumed to be roughly uniform across donors in the presence/absence analyses, though that assumption may not hold. Three of the identified cytomegalovirus-associated TCR beta chains were confirmed in vitro to be specific for cytomegalovirus antigens. According to a later analysis, parvovirus B19, influenza, CMV and Epstein-Barr virus appeared linked to several top co-occurrence clusters. A further reported finding was that TCR beta sequences accurately predicted the HLA-A and HLA-B alleles for most subjects in the first cohort. In a later analysis, most CMV-associated TCR beta chains were found to appear HLA-restricted, with HLA associations seemingly driven largely by CMV exposure. Because counts were too low, about 18 rarely observed V segments, including chromosome 9 orphons, were excluded from the earlier analysis of fewer than 650 of the donors. Most TCR sequences were observed very rarely across donors, whereas some public TCRs were present in many individuals. The cohort was sequenced for TCR beta chains only, and without alpha or paired-chain data the features that could be detected were limited. Compared with the roughly 670-donor mean, donors in an Asian-associated ancestry cluster had fewer N-insertions in productive TCRs, according to a later genetic analysis. In a later analysis, HLA-associated TCR beta chains were found to be more clonally expanded and to have lower generation probabilities than equally common non-associated chains. The only immune exposure information available for the cohort was CMV serostatus. In a later genetic analysis, a missense DCLRE1C variant was associated with V-gene and J-gene trimming of TCR beta chains, and the association was replicated in an independent cohort. Broadly in line with IMGT annotations, most TCR beta V segments showed up in productive rearrangements about 90% or about 30% of the time in an earlier analysis of about 500 of the donors. A total of roughly 160 TCR beta chains were listed by the study as associated with cytomegalovirus. A later analysis found that TCR association rates varied across HLA loci, with DRB1 alleles showing the most associated TCRs and HLA-C alleles the fewest. Some IMGT-functional V segments, including TRBV6-2 and TRBV6-3, could not be told apart with the 87-base-pair reads, so those segments were excluded. Specific HLA alleles were associated with more than 15,000 TCR beta sequences at a false discovery rate of 0.05 in a later analysis. The authors suggested that the approach could potentially be extended to other disease states and immunological phenotypes. The sequencing pipeline was judged likely to have produced a cluster of highly shared sequence variants as a technical artifact. Because some donors lacked HLA typing at each locus, the association tests relied only on the typed subset. The classifier was reported to diagnose cytomegalovirus status with high specificity and sensitivity in both the original and validation cohorts. Correlated functional status among segregating V segments might reflect linkage disequilibrium, but an unknown experimental factor could not be ruled out.

This clone was recorded once. The antigen it binds to is not known. No base quality information exists; no much larger clone differs at one position. The cohort comprised some 700 healthy bone marrow donors. At the time of sampling, every cohort member was nominally healthy, though immune exposures that went unrecorded were likely present. The donor tested CMV seronegative, placing the donor among the approximately 400 seronegative members of the cohort. Each donor provided a peripheral blood sample, and peripheral blood mononuclear cells were used for TCR beta sequencing. The Qiagen DNeasy Blood Extraction Kit was used to extract genomic DNA from the blood cell samples. The CDR3, cysteine through phenylalanine, is 16 amino acids long. This entry keeps only the CDR3 DNA: 48 bases, framed from base 1. CDR1 and CDR2 were assigned from the germline V gene as SGDLS and YYNGEE. V loses 0 bases, J loses 6 bases, and the germline ends lie 16 bases apart.

The TCR comes from a boy between 2 and 10 years old in good health and CMV-seronegative. Material for sequencing was PBMCs. The V gene is TRBV9 and the J gene is TRBJ2-1; the D gene is perhaps TRBD1, on 7 matching bases. The CDR3 amino acid sequence is: CASSVGSGQGGNEQFF. The nucleotide sequence is given as TGTGCCAGCAGCGTAGGTTCGGGGCAGGGGGGCAATGAGCAGTTCTTC.